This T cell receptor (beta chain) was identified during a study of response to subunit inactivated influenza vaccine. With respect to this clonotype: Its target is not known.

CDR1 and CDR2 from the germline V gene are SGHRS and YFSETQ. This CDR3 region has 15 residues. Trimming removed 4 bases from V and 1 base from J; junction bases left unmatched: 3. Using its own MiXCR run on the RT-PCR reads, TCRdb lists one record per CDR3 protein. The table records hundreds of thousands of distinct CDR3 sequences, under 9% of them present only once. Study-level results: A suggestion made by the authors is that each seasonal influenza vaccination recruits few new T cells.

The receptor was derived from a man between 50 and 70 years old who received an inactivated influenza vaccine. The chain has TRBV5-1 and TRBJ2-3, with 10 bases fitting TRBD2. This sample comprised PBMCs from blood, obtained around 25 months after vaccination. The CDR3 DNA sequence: TGCGCCAGCAGCCTAGCGGGAGACCGCACAGATACGCAGTATTTT. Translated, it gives CASSLAGDRTDTQYF.